This TCR beta chain is from a study of OX40 agonist ivuxolimab in advanced cancers. Findings and limits, study-wide: Some of the nonresponding patients also showed low levels of normalized T-cell clonal expansion.

This clone was counted once. Its antigen is as yet unknown. The CDR3 runs 11 residues. The germline CDR1 and CDR2 sequences are SNHLY and FYNNEI. V was clipped by 6 bases and J by 10 bases, with 12 bases between them. Profiling relied on immunoSEQ multiplex PCR, and the TCRdb table lists in-frame clones only, not all of them. Of about 72,000 clones listed, roughly nine tenths are singletons. The sequence was collected from an adult with an advanced solid tumor such as melanoma, head and neck, liver or kidney cancer. The starting material was CD4+ or CD8+ T cells sorted from blood, obtained in a trial of the OX40 agonist ivuxolimab. This chain links TRBV2 with TRBJ1-1; tentative D call: TRBD1 (5 bases). CDR3 sequence: CASSGDLGAFF. CDR3 DNA sequence: TGTGCCAGCAGCGGGGACCTTGGAGCTTTCTTT.